Sequencing of this TCR beta chain was carried out in a study of T cells in localized non-small cell lung cancer. Study findings and constraints: Heterogeneity remains possible, as sequencing covered one tumor region only. For the top 100 tumor clones, a median around 61 also appeared in adjacent lung. Uninvolved neighboring lung showed the greatest T cell clonality, exceeding tumor.

Details on this clone: The antigen is undetermined.

This CDR3 is 17 amino acids long. Germline V gene lookup returns CDR1 LGHNT and CDR2 FRNRAP. V was clipped by 0 bases and J by 2 bases, with 14 bases between them. Repertoires were generated with immunoSEQ multiplex PCR, while TCRdb's copy carries only in-frame clones and drops some. The sample has 100,000 to 150,000 clones; about 89% are singletons. The chain uses TRBV12-5 and TRBJ1-5; no clear D. The receptor's source is a female donor of 60 years or more with stage I lung adenocarcinoma. The material was peripheral blood, obtained before any cancer treatment. This CDR3 reads CASGLVNLRRCNQPQHF. The CDR3 DNA is TGTGCTAGTGGTTTGGTTAACCTTAGACGGTGCAATCAGCCCCAGCATTTT.